Listed below are T cell receptor beta chains from one sample, sequenced in a study of post-analysis software for immune sequencing data. TCRdb itself ran the PCR reads through MiXCR, one entry per CDR3 protein. Of 650,000 to 900,000 distinct CDR3 sequences in the sample, about half were seen once. The source material was blood. The receptors here all came from a girl aged 10 to 17 with multiple sclerosis. Both conserved end residues are part of each CDR3. The D gene is left open where the match is weak. Not every row has a clone size; where given, it reads once, few, many or a size class.

>.|14|TRBV27|TRBJ2-7|TRBD2
TGTGCCAGCAGGTCAGGCGGGGGGCCGTACGAGCAGTACTTC
CASRSGGGPYEQYF
>once|14|TRBV5-1|TRBJ1-2|TRBD1
TGCGCCAGCAGCTTGGGGACAGGGAAGGCTGGCTACACCTTC
CASSLGTGKAGYTF
>few|17|TRBV5-1|TRBJ2-7|TRBD2
TGCGCCAGCAGCTTGGCCGGGGGACTAGCGGGGGACTACGAGCAGTACTTC
CASSLAGGLAGDYEQYF
>few|15|TRBV9|TRBJ2-7|TRBD1
TGTGCCAGCAGCGTAGGACAGGGCTTACCCTACGAGCAGTACTTC
CASSVGQGLPYEQYF
>.|16|TRBV20-1|TRBJ2-7|.
TGCAGTGCTGGGTCCGGGGCCGCAAAAACGCCCTACGAGCAGTACTTC
CSAGSGAAKTPYEQYF
>few|15|TRBV28|TRBJ2-1|.
TGTGCCAGCAGTAGAGGGTCCGTGCCGTCCAACGAGCAGTTCTTC
CASSRGSVPSNEQFF
>.|15|TRBV7-9|TRBJ2-7|TRBD2
TGTGCCAGCAGCCGGGGACTAGCGGGTCTCCTCGAGCAGTACTTC
CASSRGLAGLLEQYF
>.|16|TRBV20-1|TRBJ2-5|TRBD1
TGCAGTGCTAGCCAGATATCAGGGGGCGCAAAGGAGACCCAGTACTTC
CSASQISGGAKETQYF
>.|14|TRBV20-1|TRBJ2-3|.
TGCAGTGCCGGCGGGACAGTTCGCACAGATACGCAGTATTTT
CSAGGTVRTDTQYF
>.|16|TRBV7-2|TRBJ2-1|.
TGTGCCAGCAACGACCCGGGACTCGCTTCCTACAATGAGCAGTTCTTC
CASNDPGLASYNEQFF
>few|14|TRBV7-8|TRBJ2-3|TRBD2
TGTGCCAGCAGCTCTCGGCTCGGGGGGGATACGCAGTATTTT
CASSSRLGGDTQYF
>.|17|TRBV4-2|TRBJ2-6|.
TGTGCCAGCAGCCAAGGCAGGATGCTCTCTGGGGCCAACGTCCTGACTTTC
CASSQGRMLSGANVLTF
>.|17|TRBV20-1|TRBJ2-7|TRBD2
TGCAGTGCTTCACTAGCGGGACGGGGTTTCGACTCCTACGAGCAGTACTTC
CSASLAGRGFDSYEQYF
>.|15|TRBV12-3/TRBV12-4|TRBJ1-5|.
TGTGCCAGCAGTCTGACAACTGGGAGCAATCAGCCCCAGCATTTT
CASSLTTGSNQPQHF
>.|13|TRBV7-8|TRBJ1-1|.
TGTGCCAGCAGCGTCAGGGGAGGCACTGAAGCTTTCTTT
CASSVRGGTEAFF
>.|15|TRBV29-1|TRBJ2-7|.
TGCAGCGTTGGGGGAGCTGGAATGTTGACCTACGAGCAGTACTTC
CSVGGAGMLTYEQYF
>.|15|TRBV15|TRBJ2-2|.
TGTGCCACCAGCCGGGACGGAACTAACACCGGGGAGCTGTTTTTT
CATSRDGTNTGELFF
>.|14|TRBV5-1|TRBJ1-1|.
TGCGCCAGCAGCTTGGGGGGTGTATCGACTGAAGCTTTCTTT
CASSLGGVSTEAFF
>.|12|TRBV6-6|TRBJ2-7|.
TGTGCCAGCTCTAGACAGCTCTACGAGCAGTACTTC
CASSRQLYEQYF
>few|13|TRBV28|TRBJ1-2|.
TGTGCCAGCAGTTTCGCAGCGGGCTATGGCTACACCTTC
CASSFAAGYGYTF
>few|13|TRBV29-1|TRBJ2-5|TRBD2
TGCAGCGTCGCGATAGCGGGAGGAAAGACCCAGTACTTC
CSVAIAGGKTQYF
>.|12|TRBV20-1|TRBJ2-5|.
TGCAGTGCTAAGGGGTTCCAAGAGACCCAGTACTTC
CSAKGFQETQYF
>once|16|TRBV12-3/TRBV12-4|TRBJ1-1|.
TGTGCCAGCAGTTTAAGTTATGCGAGAAGGAGCACTGAAGCTTTCTTT
CASSLSYARRSTEAFF
>few|18|TRBV29-1|TRBJ2-1|TRBD2
TGCAGCGTTGTTTTAGCCGCTTCTGCGGGAGCAGGGTACAATGAGCAGTTCTTC
CSVVLAASAGAGYNEQFF
>.|14|TRBV12-3/TRBV12-4|TRBJ2-3|.
TGTGCCAGCAGTCCGGAGGGGCGGGTGGATACGCAGTATTTT
CASSPEGRVDTQYF
>.|12|TRBV7-9|TRBJ2-1|.
TGTGCCAGTAGCTTAGACTTTGGTGGGCGGTTCTTC
CASSLDFGGRFF
>.|11|TRBV29-1|TRBJ1-1|.
TGCAGCGTTGAATCCGGAATTGAAGCTTTCTTT
CSVESGIEAFF
>.|16|TRBV10-1|TRBJ2-1|.
TGCGCCAGCAGTGAGTCGGAGGGTGTCGGTATCAATGAGCAGTTCTTC
CASSESEGVGINEQFF
>.|13|TRBV14|TRBJ1-2|.
TGTGCCAGCTCTCTTCCGGGACCGGACGGCTACACCTTC
CASSLPGPDGYTF
>few|14|TRBV5-1|TRBJ2-7|TRBD2
TGCGCCAGCAGCAATAGCGGGAGCGCCTACGAGCAGTACTTC
CASSNSGSAYEQYF
>few|15|TRBV7-3|TRBJ2-3|TRBD2
TGTGCCAGCAGCTTCCTAGCGGGAGCCGGAGATACGCAGTATTTT
CASSFLAGAGDTQYF
>.|18|TRBV12-3/TRBV12-4|TRBJ2-1|TRBD2
TGTGCCAGCAGTCCCGGACTAGCGGGAGGGCGCGGCCACAATGAGCAGTTCTTC
CASSPGLAGGRGHNEQFF